This T cell receptor (beta chain) was sequenced in a study of blood T cell repertoires in COVID-19. For the study at large: From the United States, Italy and Spain came samples of acute and convalescent COVID-19. T cells, B-cell-depleted T cells, or PBMCs supplied cDNA or gDNA.

In the study's own analysis: Amplification of reference gene primers provided the estimated nucleated cell counts. Profiled with immunoSEQ multiplex PCR; TCRdb holds only in-frame clones, not every one. V and J calls and clone size follow that table, whereas D and trimming were derived from the DNA. The sample gives over 85,000 clones, about 88% of which show up once; 3% is in the top ten. This clone was counted once. After removal of 5 bases from V and 5 bases from J, the junction contained 15 bases not matched to a gene. The CDR3 is 16 residues long. The V gene's germline CDR1 is SGHRS and CDR2 YFSETQ.

This TCR came from a man aged 50 to 60 with active or convalescent COVID-19. Sequenced input: peripheral blood. The chain combines TRBV5-1 with TRBJ1-1, with 7 bases fitting TRBD1. The CDR3 coding sequence is TGCGCCAGCAGGAGGGGGCCGGCCCTGGGAGGTACTGAAGCTTTCTTT. Protein sequence: CASRRGPALGGTEAFF.